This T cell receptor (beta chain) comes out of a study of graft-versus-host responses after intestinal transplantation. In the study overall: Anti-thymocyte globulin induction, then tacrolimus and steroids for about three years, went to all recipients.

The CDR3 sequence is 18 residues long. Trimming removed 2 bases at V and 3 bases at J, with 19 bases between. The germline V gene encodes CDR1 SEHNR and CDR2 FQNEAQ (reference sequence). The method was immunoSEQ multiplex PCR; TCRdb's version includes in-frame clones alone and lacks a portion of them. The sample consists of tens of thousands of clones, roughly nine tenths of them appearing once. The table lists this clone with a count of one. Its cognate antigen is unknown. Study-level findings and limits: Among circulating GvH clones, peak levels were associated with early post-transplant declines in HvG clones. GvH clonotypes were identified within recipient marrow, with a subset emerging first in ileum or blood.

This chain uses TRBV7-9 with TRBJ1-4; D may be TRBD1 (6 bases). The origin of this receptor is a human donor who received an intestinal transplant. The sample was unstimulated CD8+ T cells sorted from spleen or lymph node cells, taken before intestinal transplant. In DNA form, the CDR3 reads TGTGCCAGCAGCTTAACCCTTGAGGGGGTATCGGCTAATGAAAAACTGTTTTTT. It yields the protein CASSLTLEGVSANEKLFF.